The present entry profiles one TCR beta chain with its context. Its antigen has not been determined. The record has no base qualities; no much larger clone is one base away. These data originate in a study of CD8+ T cells in alopecia areata (dated by TCRdb to 2016 to 2019). Describing the broader study: Treated patients were enrolled in an open-label pilot trial of oral tofacitinib, 5 to 10 mg twice daily, for moderate-to-severe alopecia areata. Patients stayed on tofacitinib for 6 to 18 months and then had 6 months of follow-up off drug so that delayed response and recurrence could be assessed. RNA was obtained with the PAXgene miRNA kit for fixed scalp, the miRNeasy kit for PBMCs, and the RNeasy kit for mouse skin. Patients on tofacitinib were biopsied at baseline and after 4 and 24 weeks of treatment, and several of the patients also had a later scalp biopsy. TCRbeta CDR3 regions were amplified by immunoSEQ multiplex PCR using 35 Vbeta forward and 13 Jbeta reverse primers. Scalp tissue and sorted CD4+ and CD8+ peripheral blood T cells from patchy and totalis/universalis alopecia areata patients and from healthy controls were covered by human TCRbeta sequencing. For the treated patients, the SALT score, which quantifies what percentage of scalp surface area is affected, served as the measure of disease severity. In both human patients and the C3H/HeJ mouse model, the study applied high-throughput TCRbeta sequencing to look at T cell clonal expansion in alopecia areata. Scalp clonality was compared across normal scalp (n=4), patchy alopecia areata scalp (n=8), and alopecia totalis/universalis scalp (n=8).

The method was the immunoSEQ multiplex PCR assay. For TCR sequencing, RNA was extracted from every sample and reverse transcribed into cDNA to serve as template. First-strand cDNA was synthesized using SuperScript III with a 2:1 mix of oligo-dT and random hexamers. A synthetic immune receptor repertoire was used to measure amplification bias, and any remaining bias was corrected computationally. The study's processing was this. Raw reads were preprocessed for error removal, and CDR3 was defined according to IMGT conventions as running from the conserved cysteine to phenylalanine. Clonality was computed as 1 minus the Shannon entropy, with the entropy normalized by log2 of the number of productive unique TCRs. Scalp TCRbeta sequences were cross-referenced with sorted blood CD4 and CD8 repertoires so that the CD4 or CD8 identity of scalp clones could be inferred. TCRdb holds this immuneACCESS table with in-frame rearrangements only. Some clones are missing; in checked studies, unresolved V genes explain under half, and the rest has no known cause. That table is the source of V, J and clone size, and D and trimming were worked out from the DNA. The table for this sample lists some 150,000 clones; 85% to 90% of them were counted only once. The ten largest clones capture under 15% of the sample.

Summary of the overall study and its limitations: Unlike mouse skin, which is dominated by gammadelta T cells, normal human skin has resident alphabeta T cells that are also sequenced, and this complicates analysis of the scalp TCR repertoire. Lesional scalp, especially in alopecia totalis/universalis, showed higher clonality and more expanded CD8+ clones than normal scalp, suggesting antigenic drive. Scalp clonality and the number of expanded CD8+ clones among the top 100 scalp clones were significantly decreased by tofacitinib. Because the treated cohort was small and had only one nonresponder, larger studies are needed to examine links between baseline CD8+ expansion and response. Compared with mice, TCR sequences shared between patients were less clear, possibly partly because of HLA diversity across the patient population. During tofacitinib treatment, many expanded lesional clones stuck around in both scalp and blood, and this persistence may partly explain why relapse happens after treatment is stopped.

Taken from cysteine to phenylalanine, the CDR3 has 16 residues. The kept DNA is CDR3 alone, 48 bases in frame from the first base. The junction shows trimming of 4 bases on V and 2 bases on J, and the gene matches do not reach 6 bases of it. CDR1 and CDR2 are read off the germline V gene as MGHRA and YSYEKL. The sample's time point label, decoded: less than five weeks on oral tofacitinib. In the paper's terms, the treatment or condition label means: oral pan-JAK inhibitor, 5-10 mg twice daily. Lesional scalp punch biopsies and peripheral blood were obtained from alopecia areata patients. After PBMCs were isolated by density centrifugation and stained for CD3, CD4 and CD8, a FACSAria was used to sort CD4+ and CD8+ T cells.

This TCR derives from a human donor with alopecia areata. Here the sequenced sample was CD8+ T cells sorted from blood, taken at week 4, from a patient treated with tofacitinib. The chain is made from TRBV4-1 and TRBJ2-5, with 11 bases in between that match TRBD2. This receptor has the CDR3 CASSPGTSGPQETQYF. The sequence in DNA is TGCGCCAGCAGCCCCGGGACTAGCGGACCACAAGAGACCCAGTACTTC.